This paragraph reports one T cell receptor beta chain. Its antigen remains unidentified. No base-level quality is on record; no much larger clone is a single base apart. The entry originates in a study of OX40 agonist ivuxolimab in advanced cancers. Broadly, across the study: Ivuxolimab was a fully human IgG2 agonistic monoclonal antibody targeting the costimulatory receptor OX40 (CD134). Intravenous ivuxolimab was administered to patients every 2 weeks at six dose levels: 0.01, 0.1, 0.3, 1.5, 3 and 10 mg/kg. Of the 50 or so patients in dose escalation, about 20 had hepatocellular carcinoma, approximately 15 had melanoma, 9 had renal cell carcinoma and 9 had head and neck cancer. The dose-escalation cohort was over 70% male with a mean age of about 65 years, ranging from roughly 23 to 79. Prior anti-PD-1, anti-PD-L1 or anti-CTLA-4 therapy was permitted, and checkpoint inhibitors had been received by roughly two fifths of dose-escalation patients. Partial responses occurred in three dose-escalation patients, of whom one had hepatocellular carcinoma and two had cutaneous melanoma. The point of sequencing TCRbeta in the periphery was to test whether ivuxolimab changed TCR sequence diversity and drove clonal T-cell expansion. The paper covers the monotherapy dose-escalation part of the phase I ivuxolimab trial, which included N of about 56 patients. General study outcomes and caveats: In the 0.1-3.0 mg/kg groups, partial responders had among the lowest normalized peripheral clonal expansion, particularly in CD8+ T cells. The antigen specificity of the peripheral T cells that underwent clonal expansion was not determined. At doses of 0.1 to 3.0 mg/kg, clonal expansion of both CD4+ and CD8+ T cells in blood was seen between baseline and week 6. Low levels of normalized T-cell clonal expansion were also seen in some nonresponding patients. After ivuxolimab, expanded clones were on average more numerous among CD8+ T cells than among CD4+ T cells.

Spanning cysteine to phenylalanine, the CDR3 consists of 17 amino acids. Kept here is only the CDR3 DNA, which spans 51 bases and is read in frame from base 1. V drops 2 bases and J drops 1 base, leaving 17 bases in between. CDR1 and CDR2 were assigned from the germline V gene as KGHSH and LQKENI. The trial excluded patients who had a history of autoimmune disease or who were on systemic immunosuppression. Peripheral blood for TCR sequencing was collected from all dose cohorts at baseline, on cycle 4 day 1, and on cycle 7 day 1. Samples were obtained from an open-label, multicenter, first-in-human phase I dose-escalation trial of ivuxolimab. Adults with locally advanced or metastatic melanoma, renal cell carcinoma, hepatocellular carcinoma or head and neck squamous cell carcinoma were enrolled in the trial. Before TCR sequencing, CD4+ and CD8+ T cells were separately sorted from peripheral blood.

To sequence the TCRbeta CDR3 region, genomic DNA was isolated from the sorted cells. TCRbeta CDR3 regions were sequenced using the immunoSEQ Assay. TCRdb re-hosts the immuneACCESS table, in-frame sequences only. Its copies lack some clones; in the studies checked, an unresolved V gene accounts for under half of them, and the cause for the rest is not known. Present in this sample are tens of thousands of clones, around nine tenths of which were seen just once. The ten largest account for less than 0.55% of the sample. Recombination joined TRBV18 with TRBJ2-5; TRBD1 is perhaps the D gene, given 6 matching bases. This sequence was found in an adult with an advanced solid tumor such as melanoma, head and neck, liver or kidney cancer. Sequenced material: CD4+ or CD8+ T cells sorted from blood, taken in a trial of the OX40 agonist ivuxolimab. The DNA is as follows: TGTGCCAGCTCACCATATTTCGGGGTAGGGGGCCAAGAGACCCAGTACTTC. Translated, this gives CASSPYFGVGGQETQYF.